Here is one T cell receptor (beta chain) with its context. Its cognate antigen is unknown. The protocol was immunoSEQ multiplex PCR, while the TCRdb copy is restricted to in-frame clones and leaves out a portion. The table records over 200,000 clones, over 80% of them present only once. From germline, CDR1 is GTSNPN and CDR2 SVGIG (reference sequence). The CDR3 is made up of 13 amino acids. Trimming left V 2 bases short and J 2 bases short, with 9 bases between. These data originate in a study of cytomegalovirus exposure and HLA in healthy donors. The overall study: The roughly 700 first-cohort repertoires shared a platform with the approximately 120 validation repertoires, as reported in a later analysis. The study's findings and limits: The TCR clusters that emerged in the first cohort tended, a later analysis found, to co-occur in the 120 validation repertoires. Overall, roughly 150 TCR beta chains were annotated as cytomegalovirus-associated. In vitro data verified a few CMV-associated chains as specific for CMV antigens.

Material: PBMCs. This chain joins TRBV30 and TRBJ1-2, with a possible D match to TRBD1 (5 bases). The sequence derives from a woman aged 25 to 45 in good health and CMV-seropositive. In DNA, the CDR3 is TGTGCCTGGAGTTTGGGGGGAAACTATGGCTACACCTTC. It codes for CAWSLGGNYGYTF.